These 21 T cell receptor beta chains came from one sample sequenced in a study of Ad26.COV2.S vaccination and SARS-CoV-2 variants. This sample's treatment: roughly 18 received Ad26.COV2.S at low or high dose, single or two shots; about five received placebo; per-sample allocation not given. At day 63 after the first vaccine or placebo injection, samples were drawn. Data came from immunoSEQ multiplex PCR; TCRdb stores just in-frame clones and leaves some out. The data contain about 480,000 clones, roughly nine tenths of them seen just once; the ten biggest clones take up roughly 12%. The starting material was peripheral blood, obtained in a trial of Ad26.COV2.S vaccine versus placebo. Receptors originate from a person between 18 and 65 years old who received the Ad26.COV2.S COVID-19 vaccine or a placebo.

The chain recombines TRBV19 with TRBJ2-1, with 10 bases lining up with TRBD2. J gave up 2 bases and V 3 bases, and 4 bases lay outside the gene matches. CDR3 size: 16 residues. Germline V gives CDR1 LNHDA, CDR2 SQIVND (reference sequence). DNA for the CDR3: TGTGCCAGTAGTATTTGGAGCGGGAGGGCCTACAATGAGCAGTTCTTC. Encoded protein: CASSIWSGRAYNEQFF.

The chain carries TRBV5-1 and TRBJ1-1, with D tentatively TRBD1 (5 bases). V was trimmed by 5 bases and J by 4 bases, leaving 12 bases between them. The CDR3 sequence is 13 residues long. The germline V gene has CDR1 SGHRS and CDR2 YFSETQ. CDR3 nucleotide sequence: TGCGCCAGCAGGGAAGACAGCTTCACTGAAGCTTTCTTT. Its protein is CASREDSFTEAFF.

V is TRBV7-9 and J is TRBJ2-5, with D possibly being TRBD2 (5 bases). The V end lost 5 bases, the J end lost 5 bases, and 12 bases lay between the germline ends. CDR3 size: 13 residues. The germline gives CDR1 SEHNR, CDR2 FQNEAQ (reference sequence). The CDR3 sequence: CASSPDSTETQYF. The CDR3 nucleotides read TGTGCCAGCAGCCCGGACTCCACGGAGACCCAGTACTTC.

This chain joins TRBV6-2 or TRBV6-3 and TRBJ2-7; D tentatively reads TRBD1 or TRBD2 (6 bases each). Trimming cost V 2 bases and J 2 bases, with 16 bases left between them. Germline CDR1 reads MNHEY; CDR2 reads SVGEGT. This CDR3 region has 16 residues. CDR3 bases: TGTGCCAGCAGTTACCCCGAAGGGGGGCTGGCCTACGAGCAGTACTTC. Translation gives CASSYPEGGLAYEQYF.

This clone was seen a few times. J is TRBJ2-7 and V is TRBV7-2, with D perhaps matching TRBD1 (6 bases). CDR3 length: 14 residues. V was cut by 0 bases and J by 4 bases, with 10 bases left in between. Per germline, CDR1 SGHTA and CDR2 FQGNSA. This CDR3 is CASSLARGPYEQYF. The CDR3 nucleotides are TGTGCCAGCAGCTTAGCCAGGGGCCCATACGAGCAGTACTTC.

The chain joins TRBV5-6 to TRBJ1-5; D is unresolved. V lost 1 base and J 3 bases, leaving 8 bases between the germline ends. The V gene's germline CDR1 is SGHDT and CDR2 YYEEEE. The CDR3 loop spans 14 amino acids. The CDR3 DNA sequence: TGTGCCAGCAGCTTGAGGGCGGCCAATCAGCCCCAGCATTTT. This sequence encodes CASSLRAANQPQHF.

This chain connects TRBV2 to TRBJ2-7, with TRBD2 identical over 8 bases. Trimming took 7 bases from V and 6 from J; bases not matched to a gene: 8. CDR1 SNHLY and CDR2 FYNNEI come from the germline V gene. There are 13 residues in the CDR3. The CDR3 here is CASKSGRVREQYF. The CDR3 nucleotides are TGTGCCAGCAAGTCCGGGAGGGTTCGCGAGCAGTACTTC.

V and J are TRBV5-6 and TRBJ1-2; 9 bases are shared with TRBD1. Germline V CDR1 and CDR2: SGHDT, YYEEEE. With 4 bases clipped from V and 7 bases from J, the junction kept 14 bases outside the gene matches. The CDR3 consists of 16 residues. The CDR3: CASSLITGTGPSGYTF. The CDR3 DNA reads TGTGCCAGCAGCCTTATTACCGGGACAGGGCCTTCTGGCTACACCTTC.

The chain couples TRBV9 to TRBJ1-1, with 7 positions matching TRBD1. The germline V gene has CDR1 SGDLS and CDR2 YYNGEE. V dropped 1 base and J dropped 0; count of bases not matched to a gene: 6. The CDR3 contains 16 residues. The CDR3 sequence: CASSVQGGALNTEAFF. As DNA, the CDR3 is TGTGCCAGCAGCGTACAGGGGGGCGCCTTGAACACTGAAGCTTTCTTT.

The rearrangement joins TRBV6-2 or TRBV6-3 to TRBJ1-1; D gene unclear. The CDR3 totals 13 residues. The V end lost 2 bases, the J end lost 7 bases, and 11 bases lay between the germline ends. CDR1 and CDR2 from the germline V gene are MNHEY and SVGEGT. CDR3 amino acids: CASSYGRLGEAFF. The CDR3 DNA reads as TGTGCCAGCAGTTACGGTCGGTTGGGTGAAGCTTTCTTT.

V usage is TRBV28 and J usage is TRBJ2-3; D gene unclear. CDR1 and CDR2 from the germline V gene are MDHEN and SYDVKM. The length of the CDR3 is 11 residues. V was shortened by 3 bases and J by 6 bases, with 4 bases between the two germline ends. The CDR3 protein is CASSFDDTQYF. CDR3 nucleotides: TGTGCCAGCAGTTTTGATGATACGCAGTATTTT.

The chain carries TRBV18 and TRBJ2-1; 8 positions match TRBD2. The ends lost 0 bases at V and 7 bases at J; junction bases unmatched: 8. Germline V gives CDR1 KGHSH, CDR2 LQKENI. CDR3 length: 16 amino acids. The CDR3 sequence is CASSPPASGWGNEQFF. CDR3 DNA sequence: TGTGCCAGCTCACCACCCGCTAGCGGGTGGGGGAATGAGCAGTTCTTC. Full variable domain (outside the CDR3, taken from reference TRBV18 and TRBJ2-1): NAGVMQNPRHLVRRRGQEARLRCSPMKGHSHVYWYRQLPEEGLKFMVYLQKENIIDESGMPKERFSAEFPKEGPSILRIQQVVRGDSAAYFCASSPPASGWGNEQFFGPGTRLTVL.

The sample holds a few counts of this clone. CDR3 loop: CAISDTGTGKNEQYF. The DNA of the CDR3 is TGTGCCATCAGTGATACCGGGACAGGGAAAAACGAGCAGTACTTC. This chain joins TRBV10-3 and TRBJ2-7; 9 nucleotides match TRBD1. The CDR3 runs 15 residues. Germline V gene data show CDR1 as ENHRY and CDR2 as SYGVKD. V dropped 3 bases and J dropped 5; count of bases not matched to a gene: 8.

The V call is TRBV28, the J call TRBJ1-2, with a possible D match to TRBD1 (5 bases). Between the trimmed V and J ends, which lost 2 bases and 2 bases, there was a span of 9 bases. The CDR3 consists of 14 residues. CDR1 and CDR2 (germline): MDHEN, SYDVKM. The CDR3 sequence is CASSLGGKNYGYTF. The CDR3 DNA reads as TGTGCCAGCAGTTTAGGGGGGAAGAACTATGGCTACACCTTC.

CDR3 DNA: TGTGCCAGCTCACTCGGATCGAACACCGGGGAGCTGTTTTTT. The encoded protein is CASSLGSNTGELFF. The chain recombines TRBV18 with TRBJ2-2; the D is unclear. Trimming pared 4 bases from V and 0 bases from J, leaving 6 bases between. Per germline, CDR1 KGHSH and CDR2 LQKENI. The CDR3 is 14 residues long.

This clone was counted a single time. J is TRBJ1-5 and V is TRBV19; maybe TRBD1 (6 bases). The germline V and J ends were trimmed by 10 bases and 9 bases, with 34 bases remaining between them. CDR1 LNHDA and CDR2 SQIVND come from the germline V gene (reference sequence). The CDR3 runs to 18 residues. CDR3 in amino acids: CAITQGLLKRPRGGPQHF. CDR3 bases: TGTGCCATCACGCAGGGACTGCTGAAACGCCCGAGGGGGGGGCCCCAGCATTTT.

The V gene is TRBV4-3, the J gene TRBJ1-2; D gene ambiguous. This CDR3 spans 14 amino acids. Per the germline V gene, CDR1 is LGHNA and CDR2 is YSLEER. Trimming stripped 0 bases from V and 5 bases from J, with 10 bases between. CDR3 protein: CASSQDYPPYGYTF. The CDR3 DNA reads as TGCGCCAGCAGCCAAGATTATCCGCCGTATGGCTACACCTTC.

The CDR3 nucleotides read TGTGCCAGCAGTGCGGCCGCGGGAGGGCCGGGCGAGCAGTACTTC. Translating gives CASSAAAGGPGEQYF. The J gene is TRBJ2-7, the V gene TRBV6-4; 9 bases map to TRBD2. Germline CDR1 and CDR2: MRHNA and SNTAGT. The CDR3 loop spans 15 amino acids. The J segment lost 6 bases and the V segment lost 4 bases, leaving 10 bases of the junction unmatched.

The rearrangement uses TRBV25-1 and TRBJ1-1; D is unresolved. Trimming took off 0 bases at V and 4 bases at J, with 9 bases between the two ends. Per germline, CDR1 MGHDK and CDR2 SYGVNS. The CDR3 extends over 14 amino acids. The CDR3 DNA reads TGTGCCAGCAGTGAATACGGGTCGAGCACTGAAGCTTTCTTT. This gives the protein CASSEYGSSTEAFF. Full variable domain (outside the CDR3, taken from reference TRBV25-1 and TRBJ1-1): EADIYQTPRYLVIGTGKKITLECSQTMGHDKMYWYQQDPGMELHLIHYSYGVNSTEKGDLSSESTVSRIRTEHFPLTLESARPSHTSQYLCASSEYGSSTEAFFGQGTRLTVV.

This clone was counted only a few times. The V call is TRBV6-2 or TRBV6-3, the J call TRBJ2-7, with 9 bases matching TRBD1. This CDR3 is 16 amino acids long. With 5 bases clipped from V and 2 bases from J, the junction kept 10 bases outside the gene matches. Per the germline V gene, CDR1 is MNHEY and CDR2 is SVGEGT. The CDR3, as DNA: TGTGCCAGCAGTCTTTCAGCGGGACAGGGACCCTACGAGCAGTACTTC. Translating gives CASSLSAGQGPYEQYF.

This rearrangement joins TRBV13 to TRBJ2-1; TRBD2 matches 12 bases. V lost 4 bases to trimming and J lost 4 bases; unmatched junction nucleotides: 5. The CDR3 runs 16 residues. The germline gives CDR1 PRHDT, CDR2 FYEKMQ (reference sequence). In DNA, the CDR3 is TGTGCCAGCAGCTCCGAGGGACTAGCGGGTTACAATGAGCAGTTCTTC. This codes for CASSSEGLAGYNEQFF. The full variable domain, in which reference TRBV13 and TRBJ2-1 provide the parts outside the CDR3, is AAGVIQSPRHLIKEKRETATLKCYPIPRHDTVYWYQQGPGQDPQFLISFYEKMQSDKGSIPDRFSAQQFSDYHSELNMSSLELGDSALYFCASSSEGLAGYNEQFFGPGTRLTVL.